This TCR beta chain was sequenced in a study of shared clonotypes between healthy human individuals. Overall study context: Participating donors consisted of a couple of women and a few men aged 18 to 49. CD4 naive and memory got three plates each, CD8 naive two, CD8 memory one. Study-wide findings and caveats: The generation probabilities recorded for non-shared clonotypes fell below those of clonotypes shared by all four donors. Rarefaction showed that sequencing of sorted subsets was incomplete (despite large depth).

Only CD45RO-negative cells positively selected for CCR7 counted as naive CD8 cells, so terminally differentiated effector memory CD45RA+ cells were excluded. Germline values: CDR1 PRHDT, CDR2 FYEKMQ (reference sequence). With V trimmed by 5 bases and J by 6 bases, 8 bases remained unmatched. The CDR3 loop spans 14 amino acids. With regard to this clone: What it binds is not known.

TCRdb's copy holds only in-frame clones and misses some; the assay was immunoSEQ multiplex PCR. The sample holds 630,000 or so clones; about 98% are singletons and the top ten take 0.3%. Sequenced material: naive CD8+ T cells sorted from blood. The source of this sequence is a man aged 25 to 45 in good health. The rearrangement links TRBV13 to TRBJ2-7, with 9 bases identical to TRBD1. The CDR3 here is CASSPGTGLREQYF. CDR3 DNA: TGTGCCAGCAGCCCAGGGACAGGGCTGCGCGAGCAGTACTTC.